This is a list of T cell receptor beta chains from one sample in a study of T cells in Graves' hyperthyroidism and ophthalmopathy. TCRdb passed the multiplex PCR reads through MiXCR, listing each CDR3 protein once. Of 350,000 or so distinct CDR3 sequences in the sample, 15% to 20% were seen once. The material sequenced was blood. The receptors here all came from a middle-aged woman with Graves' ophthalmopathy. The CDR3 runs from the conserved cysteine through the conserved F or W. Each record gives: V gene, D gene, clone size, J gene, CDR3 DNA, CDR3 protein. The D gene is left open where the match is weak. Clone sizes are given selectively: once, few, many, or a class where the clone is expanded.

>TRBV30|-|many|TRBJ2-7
TGTGCCTGGGGACACAGCTCCTACGAGCAGTACTTC
CAWGHSSYEQYF
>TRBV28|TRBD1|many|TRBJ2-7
TGTGCCAGCAGGGACAGGGGGCTTTACGAGCAGTACTTC
CASRDRGLYEQYF
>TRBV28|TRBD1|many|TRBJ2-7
TGTGCCAGCAGCCCCTACCGGGACAGTAAGTACGAGCAGTACTTC
CASSPYRDSKYEQYF
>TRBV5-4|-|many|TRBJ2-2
TGTGCCAGCAGCTTGGCCAAGGGGGGCGCGGCCACCGGGGAGCTGTTTTTT
CASSLAKGGAATGELFF
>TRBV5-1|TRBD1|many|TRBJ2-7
TGCGCCAGCAGCGAGACAGGGCTCTCCTACGAGCAGTACTTC
CASSETGLSYEQYF
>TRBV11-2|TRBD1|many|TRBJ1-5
TGTGCCAGCAGCACCCGGACAGGCCATAGCAATCAGCCCCAGCATTTT
CASSTRTGHSNQPQHF
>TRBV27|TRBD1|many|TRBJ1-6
TGTGCCAGCAGCCGGACAGGGGCTGGGTCACCCCTCCACTTT
CASSRTGAGSPLHF
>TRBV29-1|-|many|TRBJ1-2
TGCAGCGTTGAAGAGACGGGCACTATGAGCTACACCTTC
CSVEETGTMSYTF
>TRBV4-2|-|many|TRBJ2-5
TGTGCCAGCAGCCAAGACAGCGGCGGGACGAGCGAGACCCAGTACTTC
CASSQDSGGTSETQYF
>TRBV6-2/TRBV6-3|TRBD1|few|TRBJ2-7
TGTGCCAGCAGTGGACAGGGCATCACCTACGAGCAGTACTTC
CASSGQGITYEQYF
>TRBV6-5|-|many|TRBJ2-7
TGTGCCAGCATTTTAGGCGACAATTACTACGAGCAGTACTTC
CASILGDNYYEQYF
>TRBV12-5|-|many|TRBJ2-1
TGTGCTAGTGGTTTTTCGTTACAAGGGGCCAGCTCCTACAATGAGCAGTTCTTC
CASGFSLQGASSYNEQFF
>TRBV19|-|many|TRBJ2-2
TGTGCCAGTAGTAGGGCGGACCGCCCGGGCACCGGGGAGCTGTTTTTT
CASSRADRPGTGELFF
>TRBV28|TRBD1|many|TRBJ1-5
TGTGCCAGCAGGCTTGACAGGGGTAGCAATCAGCCCCAGCATTTT
CASRLDRGSNQPQHF
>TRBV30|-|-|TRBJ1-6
TGTGCCTGGAGGGCCGAGGGTTATGGTTCACCCCTCCACTTT
CAWRAEGYGSPLHF
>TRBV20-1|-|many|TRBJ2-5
TGCAGTGCTAGAGATGAGGTAGTAGGAAAAGGAGAGACCCAGTACTTC
CSARDEVVGKGETQYF
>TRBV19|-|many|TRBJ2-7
TGTGCCAGTAGTGCGACAGTATACTACGAGCAGTACTTC
CASSATVYYEQYF
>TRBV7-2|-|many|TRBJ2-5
TGTGCCAGCAGCCTATACTGGGGGGTGGAGACCCAGTACTTC
CASSLYWGVETQYF
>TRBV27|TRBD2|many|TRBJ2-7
TGTGCCAGCGGAGCCGGACTAGCGGGAGTATACGAGCAGTACTTC
CASGAGLAGVYEQYF
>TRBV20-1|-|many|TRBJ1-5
TGCAGTGCTAGACCTGGGACGGTCAATCAGCCCCAGCATTTT
CSARPGTVNQPQHF
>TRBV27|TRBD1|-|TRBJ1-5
TGTGCCAGCAGGACAATCCGGGACAGCGTCAATCAGCCCCAGCATTTT
CASRTIRDSVNQPQHF
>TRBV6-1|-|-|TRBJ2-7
TGTGCCAGCAGTGCGGAAAAGGGACAAATCAGCGAGCAGTACTTC
CASSAEKGQISEQYF
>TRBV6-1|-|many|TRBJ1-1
TGTGCCAGCAGTGAAATCCGTAACACTGAAGCTTTCTTT
CASSEIRNTEAFF
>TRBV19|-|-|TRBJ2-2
TGTGCCAGTAGTGGGGGCTGGGGGTCCGGGGAGCTGTTTTTT
CASSGGWGSGELFF
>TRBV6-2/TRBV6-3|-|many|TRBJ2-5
TGTGCCAGCACCTTACTAGGGACTGGCGCAAAAGAGACCCAGTACTTC
CASTLLGTGAKETQYF
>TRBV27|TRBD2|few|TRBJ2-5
TGTGCCAGCAGTTCAATACTAGCGGGAGGAGAGACCCAGTACTTC
CASSSILAGGETQYF
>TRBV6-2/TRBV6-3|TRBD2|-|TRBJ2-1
TGTGCCAGCAGTTACTATACTAGCGGGACCAGCTCCTACAATGAGCAGTTCTTC
CASSYYTSGTSSYNEQFF
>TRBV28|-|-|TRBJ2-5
TGTGCCAGCAGGCCAGGGGGGGAGGGGGCGCGAGAGACCCAGTACTTC
CASRPGGEGARETQYF
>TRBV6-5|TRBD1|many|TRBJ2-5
TGTGCCAGCAGTTACTGGGGACAGGGGGCGGAAGAGACCCAGTACTTC
CASSYWGQGAEETQYF
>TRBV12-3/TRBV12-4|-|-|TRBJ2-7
TGTGCCAGCAGTGATTCCTCATTCCCGTACGAGCAGTACTTC
CASSDSSFPYEQYF
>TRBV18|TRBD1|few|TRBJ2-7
TGTGCCAGCTCACCATCGGGGACAGGTTCCGAGCAGTACTTC
CASSPSGTGSEQYF
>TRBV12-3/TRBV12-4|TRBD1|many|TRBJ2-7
TGTGCCAGCACCTTGGGCTCCAGGGGGCCCACCAGTTACGAGCAGTACTTC
CASTLGSRGPTSYEQYF
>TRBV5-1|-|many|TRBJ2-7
TGCGCCAGCAGCTTGGGTTCGGGGGCCGGCGAGCAGTACTTC
CASSLGSGAGEQYF